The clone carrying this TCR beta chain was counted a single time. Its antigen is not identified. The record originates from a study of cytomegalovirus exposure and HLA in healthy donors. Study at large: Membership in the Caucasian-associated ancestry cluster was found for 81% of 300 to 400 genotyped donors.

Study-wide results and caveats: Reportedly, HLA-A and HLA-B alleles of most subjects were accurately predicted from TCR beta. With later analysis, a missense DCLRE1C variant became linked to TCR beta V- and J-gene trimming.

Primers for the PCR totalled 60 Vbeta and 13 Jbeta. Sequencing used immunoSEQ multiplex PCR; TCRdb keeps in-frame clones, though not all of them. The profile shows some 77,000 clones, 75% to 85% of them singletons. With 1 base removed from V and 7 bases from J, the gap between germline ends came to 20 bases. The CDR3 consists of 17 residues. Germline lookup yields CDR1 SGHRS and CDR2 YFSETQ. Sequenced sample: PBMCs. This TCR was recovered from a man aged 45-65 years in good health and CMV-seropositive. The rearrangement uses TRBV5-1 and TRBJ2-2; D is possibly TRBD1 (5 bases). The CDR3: CASSLLLSRDRGGELFF. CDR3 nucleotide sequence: TGCGCCAGCAGCTTGCTTCTTAGCAGGGATAGAGGCGGGGAGCTGTTTTTT.